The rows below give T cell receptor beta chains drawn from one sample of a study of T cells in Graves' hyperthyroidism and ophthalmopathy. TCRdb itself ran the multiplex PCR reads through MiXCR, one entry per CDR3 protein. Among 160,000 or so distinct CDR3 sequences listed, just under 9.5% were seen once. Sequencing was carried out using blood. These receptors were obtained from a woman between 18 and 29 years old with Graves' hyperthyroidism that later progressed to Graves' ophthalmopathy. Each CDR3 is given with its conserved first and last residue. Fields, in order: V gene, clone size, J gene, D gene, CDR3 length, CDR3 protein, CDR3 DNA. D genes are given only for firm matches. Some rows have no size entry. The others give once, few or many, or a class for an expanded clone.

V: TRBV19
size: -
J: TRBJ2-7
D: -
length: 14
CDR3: CASSPLQGSMEQYF
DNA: TGTGCCAGTAGTCCGCTACAGGGTTCTATGGAGCAGTACTTC

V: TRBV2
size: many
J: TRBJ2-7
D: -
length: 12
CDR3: CASRQDYVEQYF
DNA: TGTGCCAGCCGTCAGGATTACGTGGAGCAGTACTTC

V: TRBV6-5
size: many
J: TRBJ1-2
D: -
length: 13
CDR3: CASSYSPEGGYTF
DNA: TGTGCCAGCAGTTACTCCCCCGAAGGGGGCTACACCTTC

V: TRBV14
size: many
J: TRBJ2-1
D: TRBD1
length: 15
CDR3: CASSRTGGGYNEQFF
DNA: TGTGCCAGCAGTCGGACAGGGGGTGGGTACAATGAGCAGTTCTTC

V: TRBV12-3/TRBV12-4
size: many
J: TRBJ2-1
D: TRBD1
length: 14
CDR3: CASSERDRANEQFF
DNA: TGTGCCAGCAGTGAACGGGACAGGGCGAATGAGCAGTTCTTC

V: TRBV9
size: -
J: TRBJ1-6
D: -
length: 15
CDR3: CASSTGPSYNSPLHF
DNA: TGTGCCAGCAGTACGGGTCCCTCCTATAATTCACCCCTCCACTTT

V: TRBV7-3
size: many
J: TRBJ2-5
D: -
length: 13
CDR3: CASSLMGQETQYF
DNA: TGTGCCAGCAGCTTAATGGGGCAAGAGACCCAGTACTTC

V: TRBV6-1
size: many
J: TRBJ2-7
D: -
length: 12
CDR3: CATEERGDEQYF
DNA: TGTGCCACCGAAGAGAGAGGGGACGAGCAGTACTTC

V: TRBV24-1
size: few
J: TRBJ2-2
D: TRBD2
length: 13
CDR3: CATSGRGTGELFF
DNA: TGTGCCACCAGTGGGCGGGGGACCGGGGAGCTGTTTTTT

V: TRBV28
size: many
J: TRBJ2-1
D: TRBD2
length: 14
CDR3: CASSLRGARNEQFF
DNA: TGTGCCAGCAGTTTGCGGGGGGCGAGGAATGAGCAGTTCTTC

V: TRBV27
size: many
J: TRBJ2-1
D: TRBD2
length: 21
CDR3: CASSALRGQTSGPSPYNEQFF
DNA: TGTGCCAGCAGTGCCCTGAGAGGACAAACTAGCGGCCCAAGCCCATACAATGAGCAGTTCTTC

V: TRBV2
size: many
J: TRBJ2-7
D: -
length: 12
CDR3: CASSEMLDEQYF
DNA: TGTGCCAGCAGTGAGATGTTGGACGAGCAGTACTTC

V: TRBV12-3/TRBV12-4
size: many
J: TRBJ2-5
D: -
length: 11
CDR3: CASSGQETQYF
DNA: TGTGCCAGCAGTGGGCAAGAGACCCAGTACTTC

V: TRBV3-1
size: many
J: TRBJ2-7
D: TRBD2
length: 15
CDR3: CASSRPGLGINEQYF
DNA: TGTGCCAGCAGCCGCCCGGGACTAGGAATCAACGAGCAGTACTTC

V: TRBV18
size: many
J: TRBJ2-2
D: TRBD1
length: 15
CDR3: CASSQGQGGAGELFF
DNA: TGTGCCAGCTCACAAGGACAGGGTGGTGCCGGGGAGCTGTTTTTT

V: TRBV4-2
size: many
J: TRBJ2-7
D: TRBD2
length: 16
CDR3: CASSQVPGGGSYEQYF
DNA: TGTGCCAGCAGCCAAGTTCCGGGGGGGGGTTCCTACGAGCAGTACTTC

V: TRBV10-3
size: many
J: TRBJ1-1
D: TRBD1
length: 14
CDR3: CAISATGVGTEAFF
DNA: TGTGCCATCAGTGCAACAGGGGTGGGGACTGAAGCTTTCTTT

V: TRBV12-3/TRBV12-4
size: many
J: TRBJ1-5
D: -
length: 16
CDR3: CASSLGGQNSNQPQHF
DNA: TGTGCCAGCAGTTTGGGGGGGCAGAATAGCAATCAGCCCCAGCATTTT

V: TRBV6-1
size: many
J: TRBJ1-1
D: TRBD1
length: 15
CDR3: CASRGQGRLNTEAFF
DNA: TGTGCCAGCAGGGGACAGGGGCGTCTGAACACTGAAGCTTTCTTT

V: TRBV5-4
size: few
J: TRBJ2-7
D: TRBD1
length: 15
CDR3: CASSLGQGRTYEQYF
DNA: TGTGCCAGCAGCCTGGGACAGGGGAGGACCTACGAGCAGTACTTC

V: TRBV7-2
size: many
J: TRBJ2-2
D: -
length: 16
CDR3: CASSSGTVLYTGELFF
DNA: TGTGCCAGCAGCTCCGGGACGGTTCTTTATACCGGGGAGCTGTTTTTT

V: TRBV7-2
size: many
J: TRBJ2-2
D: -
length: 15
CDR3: CASSPGPPKPGELFF
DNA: TGTGCCAGCAGTCCGGGACCTCCCAAACCCGGGGAGCTGTTTTTT

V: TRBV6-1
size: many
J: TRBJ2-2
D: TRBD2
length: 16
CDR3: CASRKISGRATGELFF
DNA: TGTGCCAGCAGGAAGATTAGCGGGAGGGCCACCGGGGAGCTGTTTTTT

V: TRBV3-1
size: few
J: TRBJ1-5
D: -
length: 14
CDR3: CASSQDDSNQPQHF
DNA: TGTGCCAGCAGCCAAGACGACAGCAATCAGCCCCAGCATTTT

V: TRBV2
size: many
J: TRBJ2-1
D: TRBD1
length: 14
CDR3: CASSLTQGAREQFF
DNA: TGTGCCAGCAGTCTCACTCAGGGGGCCCGTGAGCAGTTCTTC

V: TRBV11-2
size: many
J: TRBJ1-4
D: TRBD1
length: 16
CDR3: CASSLLSGQGNEKLFF
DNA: TGTGCCAGCAGCTTACTATCGGGACAGGGAAATGAAAAACTGTTTTTT

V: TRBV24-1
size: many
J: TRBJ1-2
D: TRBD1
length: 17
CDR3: CATSDLGGTGGVDGYTF
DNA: TGTGCCACCAGTGATTTGGGGGGGACAGGGGGCGTGGATGGCTACACCTTC

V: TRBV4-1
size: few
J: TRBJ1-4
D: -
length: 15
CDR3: CASSQAPIPNEKLFF
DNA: TGCGCCAGCAGCCAAGCCCCGATACCTAATGAAAAACTGTTTTTT

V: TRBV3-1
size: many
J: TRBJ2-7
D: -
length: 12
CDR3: CASSQRPYEQYF
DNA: TGTGCCAGCAGCCAGCGCCCCTACGAGCAGTACTTC

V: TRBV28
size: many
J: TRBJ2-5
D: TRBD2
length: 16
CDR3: CASSLAGGQGQETQYF
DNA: TGTGCCAGCAGTTTAGCGGGGGGGCAAGGGCAAGAGACCCAGTACTTC

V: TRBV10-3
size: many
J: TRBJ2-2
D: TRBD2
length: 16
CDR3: CAISGGSGAVTGELFF
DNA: TGTGCCATCAGTGGGGGTAGCGGGGCGGTCACCGGGGAGCTGTTTTTT

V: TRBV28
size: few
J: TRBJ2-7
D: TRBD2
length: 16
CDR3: CASSFKGLAETYGQYF
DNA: TGTGCCAGCAGTTTTAAGGGACTAGCGGAAACCTACGGGCAGTACTTC

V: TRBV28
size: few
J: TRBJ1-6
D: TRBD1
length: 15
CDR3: CASSWLGTGASPLHF
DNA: TGTGCCAGCAGTTGGCTAGGGACAGGGGCTTCACCCCTCCACTTT

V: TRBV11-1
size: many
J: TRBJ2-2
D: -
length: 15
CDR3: CASSFLPENTGELFF
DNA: TGTGCCAGCAGCTTCCTGCCGGAGAACACCGGGGAGCTGTTTTTT

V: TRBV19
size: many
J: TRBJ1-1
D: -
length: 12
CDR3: CASSTRHREAFF
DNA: TGTGCCAGTAGTACCCGCCACAGGGAAGCTTTCTTT

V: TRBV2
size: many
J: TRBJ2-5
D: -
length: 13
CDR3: CASSAGAGETQYF
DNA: TGTGCCAGCAGTGCGGGAGCCGGGGAGACCCAGTACTTC